The sequence of this T cell receptor beta chain was determined in a study of CD8 T cells in ankylosing spondylitis. Study results and limitations: Significant enrichment of disease-linked clones was reportedly seen in matched ankylosing spondylitis synovial fluid.

CDR1 and CDR2 (germline): SGHRS, YFSETQ. Between the trimmed V and J ends, which lost 0 bases and 4 bases, there was a span of 10 bases. This CDR3 contains 14 residues. TCRdb passed the 5' RACE reads through MiXCR, listing each CDR3 protein once. The data contain fewer than 250,000 distinct CDR3 sequences, over 9.5% of them seen just once; the ten biggest clones take up about 3%. This clonotype showed up many times. Its cognate antigen is unknown. Sequenced: blood, either unsorted or a sorted T cell fraction (not recorded which). The chain links TRBV5-1 to TRBJ1-1; D uncertain. This clonotype originated in a male donor with ankylosing spondylitis or in good health (not recorded which). CDR3 in DNA: TGCGCCAGCAGCTTGGGGGCAGCGGGCACTGAAGCTTTCTTT. It is translated as CASSLGAAGTEAFF.